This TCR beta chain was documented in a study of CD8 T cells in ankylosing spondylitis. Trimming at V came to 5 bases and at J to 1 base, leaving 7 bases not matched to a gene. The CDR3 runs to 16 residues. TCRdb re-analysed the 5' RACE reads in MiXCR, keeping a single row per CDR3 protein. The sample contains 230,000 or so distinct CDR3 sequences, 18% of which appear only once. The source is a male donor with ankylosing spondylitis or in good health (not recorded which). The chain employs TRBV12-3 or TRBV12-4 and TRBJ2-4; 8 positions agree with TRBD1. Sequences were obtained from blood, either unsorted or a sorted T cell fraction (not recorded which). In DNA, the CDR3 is TGTGCCAGCAGTCTCCGGGACAGGAGGGCCAAAAACATTCAGTACTTC. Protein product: CASSLRDRRAKNIQYF.